This entry is about one T cell receptor (beta chain). The antigen is unknown. Profiling relied on immunoSEQ multiplex PCR, and the TCRdb table lists in-frame clones only, not all of them. The table records about 160,000 clones, approximately 86% of them present only once. The data derive from a study of cytomegalovirus exposure and HLA in healthy donors. Study-level background: The roughly 120 validation repertoires, a later analysis reported, used the same platform as the approximately 650 first-cohort repertoires. Study observations and caveats: Cytomegalovirus-associated TCR beta chains were listed, numbering 164. One later analysis, an examination of the 120 validation repertoires, found that first-cohort TCR clusters tended to co-occur in them. Testing in vitro showed three CMV-associated chains specific for CMV antigens.

Trimming cost V 0 bases and J 4 bases, with 13 bases left between them. From germline, CDR1 is SGHKS and CDR2 YYEKEE (reference sequence). The CDR3 is 15 residues long. The specimen was PBMCs. The TCR originated in a woman aged 18-29 years in good health and CMV-seronegative. V usage is TRBV5-5 and J usage is TRBJ1-1; D is unresolved. CDR3: CASSLGAKVGTEAFF. In nucleotides, the CDR3 is TGTGCCAGCAGCTTGGGGGCTAAGGTAGGCACTGAAGCTTTCTTT.